This TCR beta chain comes out of a study of memory CD4+ T cells and cytomegalovirus serostatus. Notes on the study in general: About two fifths of the roughly 150 known CMV-associated TCRbeta sequences appeared in CD4+ memory.

Sequencing was performed with immunoSEQ multiplex PCR; in TCRdb, only in-frame clones are kept and a portion is missing. Of tens of thousands of clones listed, less than 85% are singletons. Single viable CD3+CD4+CD8-CD45RO+ cells were sorted as the memory CD4+ T cells. Trimming stripped 5 bases from V and 13 bases from J, with 29 bases between. Germline V gives CDR1 SEHNR, CDR2 FQNEAQ (reference sequence). The CDR3 consists of 16 residues. Note on this clone: No antigen is known for it.

The sequencing input was memory CD4+ T cells from blood. The V and J genes are TRBV7-9 and TRBJ1-2, with D perhaps TRBD1 (5 bases). The receptor was derived from an adult in good health and CMV-seronegative. The CDR3, as DNA: TGTGCCAGCAGCCCTTGGATCGGGGGGGGAGAAATGCGTGGCACCTTC. Amino acid sequence: CASSPWIGGGEMRGTF.